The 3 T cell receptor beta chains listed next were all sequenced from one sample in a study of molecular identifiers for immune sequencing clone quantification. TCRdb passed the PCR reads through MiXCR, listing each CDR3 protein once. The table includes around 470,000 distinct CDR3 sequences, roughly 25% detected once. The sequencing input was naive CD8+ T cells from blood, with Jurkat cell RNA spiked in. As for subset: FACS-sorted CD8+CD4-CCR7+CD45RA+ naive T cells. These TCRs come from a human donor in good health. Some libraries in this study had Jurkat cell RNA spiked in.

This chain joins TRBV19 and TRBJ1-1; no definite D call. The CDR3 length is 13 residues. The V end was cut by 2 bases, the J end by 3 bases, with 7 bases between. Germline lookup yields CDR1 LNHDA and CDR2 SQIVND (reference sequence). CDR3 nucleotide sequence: TGTGCCAGTAGTATATCCTGGGACACTGAAGCTTTCTTT. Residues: CASSISWDTEAFF.

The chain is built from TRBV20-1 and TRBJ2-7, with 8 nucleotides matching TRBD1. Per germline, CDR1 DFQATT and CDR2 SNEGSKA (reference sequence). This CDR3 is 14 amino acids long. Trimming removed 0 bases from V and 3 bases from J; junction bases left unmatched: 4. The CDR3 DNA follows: TGCAGTGCTAGAGAGACAGGGGCGATCTACGAGCAGTACTTC. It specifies CSARETGAIYEQYF.

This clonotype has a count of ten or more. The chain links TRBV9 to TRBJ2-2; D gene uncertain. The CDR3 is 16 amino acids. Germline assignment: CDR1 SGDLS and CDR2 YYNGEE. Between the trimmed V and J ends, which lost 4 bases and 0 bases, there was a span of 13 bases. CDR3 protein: CASSPFLNSNTGELFF. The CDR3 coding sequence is TGTGCCAGCAGCCCCTTCCTTAATTCGAACACCGGGGAGCTGTTTTTT.